This T cell receptor (beta chain) was sequenced for a study of cytomegalovirus exposure and HLA in healthy donors. This clone was recorded a few times. Its specificity is unknown. PCR was performed using 60 Vbeta and 13 Jbeta primers. Sequencing was performed with immunoSEQ multiplex PCR; in TCRdb, only in-frame clones are kept and a portion is missing. This sample has about 120,000 clones, with 76% found just once. Study-level results: Within the data, a cluster of highly shared sequence variants was likely a sequencing artifact. Per a later analysis, HLA-associated TCR beta chains showed more clonal expansion than other, equally common TCR beta chains.

The specimen was PBMCs. The TCR was taken from a woman aged 35 to 49 in good health and CMV-seropositive.

The CDR3 DNA is TGTGCCAGCAGGCGGATCTTACAGGGGATATCTGAAGCTTTCTTT. This codes for CASRRILQGISEAFF. This chain connects TRBV6-1 to TRBJ1-1, with TRBD1 matching over 7 bases. Trimming removed 6 bases from V and 6 bases from J; junction bases left unmatched: 13. Germline V gene lookup returns CDR1 MNHNS and CDR2 SASEGT. This CDR3 comprises 15 residues.